The present T cell receptor beta chain was sequenced within a study of early T cells in non-severe SARS-CoV-2 infection. The wider study: The sequenced material was bulk RNA from unsorted whole blood, and its chains were unpaired.

There are many counts of this clonotype. Its cognate antigen is unknown. Unique molecular identifiers tagged individual cDNA molecules. TCRdb re-derived calls from the 5' RACE reads in MiXCR, one entry per CDR3 protein. This repertoire shows over 30,000 distinct CDR3 sequences, roughly 5.7% found once; its top ten account for more than 6.5%. The CDR3 length is 14 residues. Germline lookup yields CDR1 MDHEN and CDR2 SYDVKM. The V gene end was trimmed by 8 bases and the J gene end by 0 bases; junction bases not matched to a gene: 4. General study results and limits: A preference for anti-spike CD8 responses marked VDJdb matching, which missed private and CD4 specificities.

This chain joins TRBV28 and TRBJ2-7; 10 bases match TRBD2. The TCR comes from an adult who was a healthcare worker with PCR-confirmed SARS-CoV-2 infection or an uninfected control (not recorded which). The source material was whole blood. The CDR3 bases are TGTGCCAGCTCGACTAGCGGGCCCTCCTACGAGCAGTACTTC. It encodes CASSTSGPSYEQYF.